This TCR beta chain was observed in a study of blood T cell repertoires in COVID-19. Study in general: Material from acute and convalescent COVID-19 was sourced from the United States, Italy and Spain.

The method was immunoSEQ multiplex PCR; TCRdb's version includes in-frame clones alone and lacks a portion of them. The repertoire holds approximately 210,000 clones, with under 90% as singletons. This CDR3 spans 14 amino acids. Germline lookup yields CDR1 MNHNS and CDR2 SASEGT. V was shortened by 2 bases and J by 1 base, with 8 bases between the two germline ends. This TCR was sampled from a woman aged 80 or older with COVID-19, enrolled during active disease. The material sequenced was peripheral blood. The J gene is TRBJ1-1, the V gene TRBV6-1; the D gene is possibly TRBD1 (5 bases). This CDR3 reads CASSEQGRNTEAFF. CDR3 sequence (DNA): TGTGCCAGCAGTGAACAGGGTCGGAACACTGAAGCTTTCTTT.